Sequencing of this TCR beta chain was carried out in a study of blood T cell repertoires in COVID-19. Study context: Samples of COVID-19 (acute and convalescent) were obtained from the United States, Italy and Spain.

This clone was recorded a few times. Germline V gives CDR1 SGHRS, CDR2 YFSETQ. Trimming took off 7 bases at V and 1 base at J, with 11 bases between the two ends. The CDR3 consists of 13 residues. Produced via immunoSEQ multiplex PCR; TCRdb's table is partial and in-frame only. The sample has more than 150,000 clones, roughly 90% seen once; the top ten hold around 20%. The sequenced material came from peripheral blood. The chain employs TRBV5-1 and TRBJ1-1; no firm D call. This clonotype originated in a man between 70 and 80 years old with active or convalescent COVID-19. CDR3 sequence reads: CASSVRGNTEAFF. For the CDR3, the DNA is TGCGCCAGCTCGGTCCGGGGGAACACTGAAGCTTTCTTT. Drawing the rest from reference TRBV5-1 and TRBJ1-1, the complete variable domain is KAGVTQTPRYLIKTRGQQVTLSCSPISGHRSVSWYQQTPGQGLQFLFEYFSETQRNKGNFPGRFSGRQFSNSRSEMNVSTLELGDSALYLCASSVRGNTEAFFGQGTRLTVV.